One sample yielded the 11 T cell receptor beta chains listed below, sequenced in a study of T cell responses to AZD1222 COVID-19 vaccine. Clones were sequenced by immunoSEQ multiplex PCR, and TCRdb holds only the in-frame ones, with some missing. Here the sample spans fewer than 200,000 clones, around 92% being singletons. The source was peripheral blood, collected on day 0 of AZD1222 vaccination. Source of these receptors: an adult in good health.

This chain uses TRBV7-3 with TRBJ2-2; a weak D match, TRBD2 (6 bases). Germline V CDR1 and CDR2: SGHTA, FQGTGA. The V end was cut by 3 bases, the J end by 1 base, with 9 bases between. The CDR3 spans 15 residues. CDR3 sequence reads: CASSLGLLNTGELFF. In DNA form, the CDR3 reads TGTGCCAGCAGCTTGGGACTGCTGAACACCGGGGAGCTGTTTTTT.

The CDR3 here is CASSQDPEAYGYTF. The CDR3, as DNA: TGCGCCAGCAGCCAAGATCCGGAGGCCTATGGCTACACCTTC. The chain carries TRBV4-3 and TRBJ1-2; D is ambiguous. This CDR3 is 14 amino acids long. Germline assignment: CDR1 LGHNA and CDR2 YSLEER. Deletions cut 0 bases from V and 4 bases from J, with 9 bases between.

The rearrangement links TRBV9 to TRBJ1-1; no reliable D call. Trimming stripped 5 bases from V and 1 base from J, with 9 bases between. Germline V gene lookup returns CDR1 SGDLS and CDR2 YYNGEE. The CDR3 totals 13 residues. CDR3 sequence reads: CASSRLSNTEAFF. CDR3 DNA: TGTGCCAGCAGTCGCTTGTCGAACACTGAAGCTTTCTTT.

CDR3 protein: CASSDRGLGTEAFF. The CDR3 DNA sequence: TGTGCCAGCAGTGATCGGGGTTTGGGAACTGAAGCTTTCTTT. J is TRBJ1-1 and V is TRBV2; D call uncertain. The CDR3 is made up of 14 amino acids. V shed 3 bases and J shed 5 bases, with 13 bases lying between them. Germline V gene data show CDR1 as SNHLY and CDR2 as FYNNEI. The variable domain in full, with the rest retrieved from reference TRBV2 and TRBJ1-1, is EPEVTQTPSHQVTQMGQEVILRCVPISNHLYFYWYRQILGQKVEFLVSFYNNEISEKSEIFDDQFSVERPDGSNFTLKIRSTKLEDSAMYFCASSDRGLGTEAFFGQGTRLTVV.

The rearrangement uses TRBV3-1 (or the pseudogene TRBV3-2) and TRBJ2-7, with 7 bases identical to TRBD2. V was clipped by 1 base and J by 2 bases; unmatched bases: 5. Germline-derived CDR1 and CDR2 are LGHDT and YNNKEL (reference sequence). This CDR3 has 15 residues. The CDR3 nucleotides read TGTGCCAGCAGCCAAGGGGGCAGCGGGACCTACGAGCAGTACTTC. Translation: CASSQGGSGTYEQYF.

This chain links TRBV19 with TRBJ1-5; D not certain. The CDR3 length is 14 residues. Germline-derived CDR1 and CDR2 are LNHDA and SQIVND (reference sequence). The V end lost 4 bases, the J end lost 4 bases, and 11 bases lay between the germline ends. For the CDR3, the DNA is TGTGCCAGTAGTAGGCAGGAAGGGAATCAGCCCCAGCATTTT. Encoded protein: CASSRQEGNQPQHF.

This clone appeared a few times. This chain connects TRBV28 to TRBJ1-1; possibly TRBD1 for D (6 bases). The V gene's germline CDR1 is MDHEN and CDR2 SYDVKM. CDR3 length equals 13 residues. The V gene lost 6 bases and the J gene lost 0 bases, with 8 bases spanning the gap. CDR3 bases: TGTGCCAGCAGCCGGGGGCTGAACACTGAAGCTTTCTTT. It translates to CASSRGLNTEAFF.

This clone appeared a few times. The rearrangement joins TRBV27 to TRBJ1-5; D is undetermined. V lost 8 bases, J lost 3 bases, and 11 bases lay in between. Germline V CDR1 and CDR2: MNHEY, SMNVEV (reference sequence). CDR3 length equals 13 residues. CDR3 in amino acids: CASAVAVNQPQHF. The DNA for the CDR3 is TGTGCCAGCGCAGTGGCGGTCAATCAGCCCCAGCATTTT.

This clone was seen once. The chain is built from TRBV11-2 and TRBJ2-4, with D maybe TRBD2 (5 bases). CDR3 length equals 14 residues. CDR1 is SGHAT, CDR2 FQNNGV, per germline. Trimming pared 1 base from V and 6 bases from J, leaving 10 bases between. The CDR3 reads CASSLAGVTNIQYF. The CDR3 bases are TGTGCCAGCAGCTTAGCCGGGGTCACAAACATTCAGTACTTC.

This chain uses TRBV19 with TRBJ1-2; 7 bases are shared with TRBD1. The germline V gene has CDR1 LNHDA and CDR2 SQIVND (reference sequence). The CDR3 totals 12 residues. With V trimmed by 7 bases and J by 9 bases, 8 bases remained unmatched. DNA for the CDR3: TGTGCCAGTAATGACAGGGATTTGAGCTACACCTTC. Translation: CASNDRDLSYTF.

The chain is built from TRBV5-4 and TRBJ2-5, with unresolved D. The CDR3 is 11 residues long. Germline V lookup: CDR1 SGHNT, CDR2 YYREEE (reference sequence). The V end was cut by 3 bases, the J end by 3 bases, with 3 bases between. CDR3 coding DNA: TGTGCCAGCAGCTCCAAAGAGACCCAGTACTTC. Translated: CASSSKETQYF. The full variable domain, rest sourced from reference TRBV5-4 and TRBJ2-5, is ETGVTQSPTHLIKTRGQQVTLRCSSQSGHNTVSWYQQALGQGPQFIFQYYREEENGRGNFPPRFSGLQFPNYSSELNVNALELDDSALYLCASSSKETQYFGPGTRLLVL.